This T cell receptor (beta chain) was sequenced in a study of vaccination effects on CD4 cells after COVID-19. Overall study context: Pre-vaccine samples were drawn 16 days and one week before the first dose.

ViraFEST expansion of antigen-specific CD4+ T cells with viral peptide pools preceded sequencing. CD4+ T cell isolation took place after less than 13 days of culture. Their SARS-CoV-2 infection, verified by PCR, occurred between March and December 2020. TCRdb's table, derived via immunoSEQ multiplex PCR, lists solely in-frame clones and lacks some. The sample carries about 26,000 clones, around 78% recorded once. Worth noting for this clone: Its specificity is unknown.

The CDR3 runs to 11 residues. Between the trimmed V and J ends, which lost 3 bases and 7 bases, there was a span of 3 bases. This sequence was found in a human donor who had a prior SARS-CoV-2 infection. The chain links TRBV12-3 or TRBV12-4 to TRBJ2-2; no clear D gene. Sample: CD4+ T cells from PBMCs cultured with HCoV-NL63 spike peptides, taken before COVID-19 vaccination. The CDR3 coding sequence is TGTGCCAGCAGTTTCTTCGGGGAGCTGTTTTTT. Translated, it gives CASSFFGELFF.